This TCR beta chain was recorded in a study of naive and memory T cell subsets. Findings and caveats of the study: TCR transcript changes with activation or differentiation may affect this RNA method.

Ligated cDNA underwent four rounds of PCR with nested alpha and beta constant region primers and SP2. Alpha and beta constant region primers primed reverse transcription for blood and skin samples. TCRdb reanalysed the 5' RACE reads using MiXCR and keeps one entry per CDR3 protein. Altogether roughly 62,000 distinct CDR3 sequences are present, 8% being singletons, with the ten largest covering over 15%. The library had UMIs added by 3' ligation of an oligonucleotide to TCR cDNA. Adult healthy volunteers gave 2.5 ml peripheral blood for whole-blood RNA. Reverse transcription used DNase-treated unsorted total RNA, aiming for roughly 1 to 1,100 ng. About this clonotype: As yet, its antigen is unknown.

This clonotype was sampled from a female donor in good health.

CDR3 in amino acids: CATTLAGLSTDTQYF. The DNA for the CDR3 is TGTGCCACAACCCTAGCGGGTCTTAGCACAGATACGCAGTATTTT. The chain uses TRBV15 and TRBJ2-3; 8 nucleotides align to TRBD2. Trimming removed 9 bases from V and 0 bases from J; junction bases left unmatched: 8. CDR3 size: 15 residues. Germline values: CDR1 LNHNV, CDR2 YYDKDF (reference sequence).